The 19 T cell receptor beta chains reported below all come from one sample, sequenced in a study of shared clonotypes between healthy human individuals. As defined, naive CD8 cells were CD45RO-negative and positively selected for CCR7, with terminally differentiated effector memory CD45RA+ cells excluded. Some clones are missing from TCRdb's copy, which holds only in-frame ones; the method was immunoSEQ multiplex PCR. Of over 2 million clones listed, about 95% are singletons. Sequencing was carried out using naive CD8+ T cells sorted from blood. The receptor set was obtained from a man between 18 and 29 years old in good health.

Remarks on this clone: One base away lies a much larger clone, so this may be a sequencing read error. Other DNA sequences in this specimen translate into the identical CDR3. The J gene is TRBJ1-1, the V gene TRBV7-9; tentatively, D is TRBD1 (5 bases). The CDR3 runs 13 residues. Germline V gene lookup returns CDR1 SEHNR and CDR2 FQNEAQ (reference sequence). V was clipped by 1 base and J by 3 bases, with 6 bases between them. Written as DNA, the CDR3 is TGTGCCAGCAGCTTAGGGGGGGACACTGAAGCTTTCTTT. Encoded protein: CASSLGGDTEAFF. Filled out from reference TRBV7-9 and TRBJ1-1, the complete variable domain reads DTGVSQNPRHKITKRGQNVTFRCDPISEHNRLYWYRQTLGQGPEFLTYFQNEAQLEKSRLLSDRFSAERPKGSFSTLEIQRTEQGDSAMYLCASSLGGDTEAFFGQGTRLTVV.

The chain employs TRBV2 and TRBJ2-7, with a weak D call TRBD2 (6 bases). Per the germline V gene, CDR1 is SNHLY and CDR2 is FYNNEI. The CDR3 is made up of 14 amino acids. V was clipped by 7 bases and J by 1 base, with 14 bases between them. The DNA for the CDR3 is TGTGCCAGCATTAGCGGACTGGATTCCTACGAGCAGTACTTC. Encoded protein: CASISGLDSYEQYF.

DNA of the CDR3: TGTGCCAGCAGCGTAGGAGTAAGTGAGCAGTTCTTC. Its translation: CASSVGVSEQFF. This chain links TRBV9 with TRBJ2-1; D remains ambiguous. Germline CDR1 SGDLS, CDR2 YYNGEE. There are 12 residues in the CDR3. Trimming cost V 0 bases and J 9 bases, with 7 bases left between them. Supplemented by reference TRBV9 and TRBJ2-1, the full variable domain reads DSGVTQTPKHLITATGQRVTLRCSPRSGDLSVYWYQQSLDQGLQFLIQYYNGEERAKGNILERFSAQQFPDLHSELNLSSLELGDSALYFCASSVGVSEQFFGPGTRLTVL.

V gene TRBV19 combines with J gene TRBJ2-7, with TRBD1 matching 8 bases. Trimming removed 7 bases from V and 2 bases from J; junction bases left unmatched: 10. CDR1 and CDR2 from the germline V gene are LNHDA and SQIVND (reference sequence). This CDR3 is built from 15 residues. CDR3 sequence (DNA): TGTGCCAGTAACGGAGCCGGGACAGGCGCCTACGAGCAGTACTTC. Amino acid sequence: CASNGAGTGAYEQYF.

A note on this clone: At the DNA level, this CDR3 is encoded by other sequences in the same sample as well. The J gene is TRBJ2-7, the V gene TRBV30; no clear D. The CDR3 extends over 11 amino acids. The V gene lost 1 base and the J gene lost 3 bases, with 4 bases spanning the gap. The germline V gene has CDR1 GTSNPN and CDR2 SVGIG (reference sequence). DNA of the CDR3: TGTGCCTGGAGTGGCGGCTACGAGCAGTACTTC. Protein sequence: CAWSGGYEQYF.

Remarks on this clone: Other DNA sequences of this sample code for an identical CDR3. This rearrangement joins TRBV6-1 to TRBJ2-7, with D possibly being TRBD2 (6 bases). The CDR3 is 13 residues long. Trimming took off 4 bases at V and 2 bases at J, with 9 bases between the two ends. Germline values: CDR1 MNHNS, CDR2 SASEGT. CDR3 bases: TGTGCCAGCAGTGCCGGAGGGCCCTACGAGCAGTACTTC. Translated, it gives CASSAGGPYEQYF.

The V gene is TRBV5-4, the J gene TRBJ1-2; possible D gene TRBD1, 6 bases. The ends were cut back, 2 bases at V and 6 bases at J, with 11 bases in the middle. This CDR3 has 13 amino acids. CDR1 is SGHNT, CDR2 YYREEE, per germline (reference sequence). CDR3 residues: CASSFQGSDGYTF. Here the CDR3 DNA reads TGTGCCAGCAGCTTCCAGGGGTCGGATGGCTACACCTTC.

J is TRBJ1-6 and V is TRBV6-5, with 7 bases fitting TRBD1. Germline V gives CDR1 MNHEY, CDR2 SVGAGI. The CDR3 consists of 15 residues. After removal of 4 bases from V and 9 bases from J, the junction contained 9 bases not matched to a gene. The CDR3 is CASSSSPGGGSPLHF. The DNA of the CDR3 is TGTGCCAGCAGTTCGTCCCCAGGGGGGGGTTCACCCCTCCACTTT.

The chain joins TRBV4-1 to TRBJ1-3, with D hard to call. The CDR3 totals 14 residues. CDR1 is MGHRA and CDR2 is YSYEKL in the germline V gene. V was cut by 6 bases and J by 8 bases, with 17 bases left in between. The CDR3 DNA sequence: TGCGCCAGCAGTCGGGTAAGTAGAGGAGACACCATATATTTT. It translates to CASSRVSRGDTIYF.

V gene TRBV28 combines with J gene TRBJ1-2; D remains ambiguous. The V gene lost 3 bases and the J gene lost 1 base, with 9 bases spanning the gap. Looked up from germline, CDR1 is MDHEN and CDR2 is SYDVKM. The CDR3 consists of 14 residues. CDR3 bases: TGTGCCAGCAGTTTTGAGTTAGATAACTATGGCTACACCTTC. Its translation is CASSFELDNYGYTF.

Turning to this clone: Other nucleotide sequences from this sample produce the same CDR3. This chain uses TRBV30 with TRBJ2-1; TRBD2 might be the D (5 bases). The CDR3 spans 12 residues. V dropped 1 base and J dropped 4 bases, with 5 bases sitting between them. Per germline, CDR1 GTSNPN and CDR2 SVGIG (reference sequence). CDR3 nucleotide sequence: TGTGCCTGGAGTGGGAGGTACAATGAGCAGTTCTTC. Its protein is CAWSGRYNEQFF.

This chain joins TRBV7-9 and TRBJ2-3, with D perhaps assigned TRBD1 or TRBD2 (5 bases each). V was cut by 4 bases and J by 0 bases, with 11 bases left in between. There are 15 residues in the CDR3. Germline CDR1 SEHNR, CDR2 FQNEAQ (reference sequence). CDR3 loop: CASSSGASSTDTQYF. The CDR3 coding sequence is TGTGCCAGCAGCTCCGGGGCTTCTAGCACAGATACGCAGTATTTT.

V gene TRBV19 combines with J gene TRBJ2-7; D is possibly TRBD1 (7 bases). V gave up 5 bases and J gave up 8 bases, with 22 bases separating them. The CDR3 has 15 amino acids. Per germline, CDR1 LNHDA and CDR2 SQIVND (reference sequence). In DNA, the CDR3 is TGTGCCAGTAGTGACCGACAGGGAGGTAAGGTCCAGCAGTACTTC. It encodes CASSDRQGGKVQQYF.

The genes are TRBV30 and TRBJ2-2; the D is unclear. Trimming left V 2 bases short and J 6 bases short, with 7 bases between. Germline loops: CDR1 GTSNPN, CDR2 SVGIG (reference sequence). The CDR3 is 12 residues long. CDR3 protein: CAWSSNAGELFF. CDR3 coding DNA: TGTGCCTGGAGTTCGAATGCCGGGGAGCTGTTTTTT.

Note on this clone: Other nucleotide sequences from this sample produce the same CDR3. CDR3 DNA: TGTGCCAGCAGCGTAGCGGGGGGGCTTAATGAGCAGTTCTTC. Residues: CASSVAGGLNEQFF. This chain uses TRBV9 with TRBJ2-1, with TRBD2 matching 8 bases. The CDR3 is 14 amino acids. The V segment lost 0 bases and the J segment 7 bases; nucleotides outside the gene matches: 3. Germline loops: CDR1 SGDLS, CDR2 YYNGEE.

J is TRBJ2-1 and V is TRBV7-2; TRBD2 aligns across 9 bases. The J segment lost 3 bases and the V segment lost 7 bases, leaving 7 bases of the junction unmatched. Germline V gene sequence: CDR1 SGHTA, CDR2 FQGNSA. The CDR3 is made up of 15 amino acids. The CDR3 coding sequence is TGTGCCAGCACCTTTGTAGCGGGAGTCTACAATGAGCAGTTCTTC. Translating gives CASTFVAGVYNEQFF.

The V gene is TRBV5-6, the J gene TRBJ1-5; 8 bases are a match to TRBD1. This CDR3 is built from 19 residues. Germline trimming cut 2 bases from V and 0 bases from J; bases unmatched to any gene: 13. Germline V gene lookup returns CDR1 SGHDT and CDR2 YYEEEE. The CDR3 is CASSLTGTGLSYSNQPQHF. CDR3 nucleotides: TGTGCCAGCAGCTTAACCGGGACAGGACTAAGTTATAGCAATCAGCCCCAGCATTTT.

As regards this clone: Other DNA sequences from this sample encode an identical CDR3 as well. The V and J genes are TRBV5-1 and TRBJ2-3; D might be TRBD1 (6 bases). CDR1 is SGHRS and CDR2 is YFSETQ in the germline V gene. Deletions cut 2 bases from V and 5 bases from J, with 12 bases between. This CDR3 has 14 residues. Written as DNA, the CDR3 is TGCGCCAGCAGCTTAGAAGGGGGAATAGATACGCAGTATTTT. Translation gives CASSLEGGIDTQYF.

The sample holds one count of this clone. The rearrangement joins TRBV7-9 to TRBJ2-3; D is ambiguous. CDR1 SEHNR and CDR2 FQNEAQ come from the germline V gene (reference sequence). CDR3 length: 15 amino acids. With 5 bases removed from V and 3 bases from J, the gap between germline ends came to 15 bases. The CDR3 DNA is TGTGCCAGCAGCCCAGAGGTAGGGAAAACAGATACGCAGTATTTT. It encodes CASSPEVGKTDTQYF.